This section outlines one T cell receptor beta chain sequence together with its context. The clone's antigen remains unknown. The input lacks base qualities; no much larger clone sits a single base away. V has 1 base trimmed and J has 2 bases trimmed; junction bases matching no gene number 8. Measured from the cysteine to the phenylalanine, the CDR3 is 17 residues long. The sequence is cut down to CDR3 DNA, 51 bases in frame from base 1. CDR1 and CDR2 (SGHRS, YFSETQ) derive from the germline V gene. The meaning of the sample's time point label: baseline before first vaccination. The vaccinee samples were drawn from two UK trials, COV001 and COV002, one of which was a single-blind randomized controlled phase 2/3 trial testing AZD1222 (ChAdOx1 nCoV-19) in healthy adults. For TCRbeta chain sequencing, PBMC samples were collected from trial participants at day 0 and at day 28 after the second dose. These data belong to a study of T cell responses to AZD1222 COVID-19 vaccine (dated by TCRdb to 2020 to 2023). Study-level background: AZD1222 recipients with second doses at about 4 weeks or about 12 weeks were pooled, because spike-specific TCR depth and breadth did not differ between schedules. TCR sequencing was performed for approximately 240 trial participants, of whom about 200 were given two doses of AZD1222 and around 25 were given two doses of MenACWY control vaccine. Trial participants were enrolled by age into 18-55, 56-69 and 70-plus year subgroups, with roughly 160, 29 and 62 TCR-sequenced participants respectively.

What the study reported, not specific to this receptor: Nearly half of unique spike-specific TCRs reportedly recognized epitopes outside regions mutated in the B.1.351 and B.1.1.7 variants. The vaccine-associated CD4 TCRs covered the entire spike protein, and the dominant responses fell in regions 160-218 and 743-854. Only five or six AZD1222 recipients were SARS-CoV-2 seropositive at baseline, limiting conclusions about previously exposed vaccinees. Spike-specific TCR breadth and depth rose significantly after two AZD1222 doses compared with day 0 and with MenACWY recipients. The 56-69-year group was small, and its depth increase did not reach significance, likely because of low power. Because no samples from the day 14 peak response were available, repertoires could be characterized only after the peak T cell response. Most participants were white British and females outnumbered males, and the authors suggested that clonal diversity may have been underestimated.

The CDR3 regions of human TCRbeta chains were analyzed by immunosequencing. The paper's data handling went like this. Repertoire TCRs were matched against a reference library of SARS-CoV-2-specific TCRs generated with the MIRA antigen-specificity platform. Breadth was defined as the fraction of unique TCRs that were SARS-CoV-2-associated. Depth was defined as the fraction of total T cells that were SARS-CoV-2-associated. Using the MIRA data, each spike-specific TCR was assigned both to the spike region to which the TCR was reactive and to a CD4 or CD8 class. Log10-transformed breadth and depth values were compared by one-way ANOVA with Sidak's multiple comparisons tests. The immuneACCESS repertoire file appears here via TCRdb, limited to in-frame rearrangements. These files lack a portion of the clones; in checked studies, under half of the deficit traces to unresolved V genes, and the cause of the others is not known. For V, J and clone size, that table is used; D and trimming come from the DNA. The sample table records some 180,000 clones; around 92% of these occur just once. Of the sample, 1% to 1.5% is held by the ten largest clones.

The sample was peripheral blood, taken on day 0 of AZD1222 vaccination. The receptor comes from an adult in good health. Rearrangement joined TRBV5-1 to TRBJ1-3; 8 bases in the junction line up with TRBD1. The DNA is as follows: TGCGCCAGCAGCTTGTCCGGGACAGGTAGTCCTGGAAACACCATATATTTT. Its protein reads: CASSLSGTGSPGNTIYF.